The entry below gives a single T cell receptor beta chain sequence along with its context. This sample was taken from a study of beta chain features in type 1 diabetes. TCRB transcripts that were expressed got sequenced, as all of the isolated RNA had been reverse transcribed. Assay: immunoSEQ multiplex PCR; the TCRdb copy retains only in-frame clones and omits some. The top ten clones hold 0.035% to 0.04% of a sample with 400,000 to 500,000 clones, over 11% of them seen once. The TCR comes from a man younger than 40 in good health. Input material: naive CD4+ T cells from blood.

CDR3 bases: TGTGCCAGCTCACCACCGTTCGCCGCGGGCACCGGGGAGCTGTTTTTT. Its protein is CASSPPFAAGTGELFF. This chain connects TRBV18 to TRBJ2-2; D may be TRBD2 (5 bases). Germline CDR1 and CDR2: KGHSH and LQKENI. The CDR3 runs 16 residues. V lost 0 bases and J lost 4, with 12 bases in between.